The clone carrying this TCR beta chain was observed once. This entry comes from a study of T cell changes during pregnancy in multiple sclerosis. CDR1 is LNHNV and CDR2 is YYDKDF in the germline V gene (reference sequence). The CDR3 totals 13 residues. The V and J ends lost 5 bases and 4 bases respectively, with 11 bases between them. Libraries were prepared by immunoSEQ multiplex PCR; TCRdb keeps only in-frame clonotypes and omits some of them. The sample holds roughly 15,000 clones; about 83% are singletons and the top ten take approximately 11%. The sequence was obtained from a female donor in good health, enrolled as a control in a pregnancy study. This rearrangement joins TRBV15 to TRBJ1-1; D is unclear. The source was CD8+ T cells from peripheral blood mononuclear cells, collected in the second trimester of pregnancy. The CDR3 sequence: CATSRRVGTEAFF. CDR3 sequence (DNA): TGTGCCACCAGCCGGAGAGTTGGCACTGAAGCTTTCTTT.